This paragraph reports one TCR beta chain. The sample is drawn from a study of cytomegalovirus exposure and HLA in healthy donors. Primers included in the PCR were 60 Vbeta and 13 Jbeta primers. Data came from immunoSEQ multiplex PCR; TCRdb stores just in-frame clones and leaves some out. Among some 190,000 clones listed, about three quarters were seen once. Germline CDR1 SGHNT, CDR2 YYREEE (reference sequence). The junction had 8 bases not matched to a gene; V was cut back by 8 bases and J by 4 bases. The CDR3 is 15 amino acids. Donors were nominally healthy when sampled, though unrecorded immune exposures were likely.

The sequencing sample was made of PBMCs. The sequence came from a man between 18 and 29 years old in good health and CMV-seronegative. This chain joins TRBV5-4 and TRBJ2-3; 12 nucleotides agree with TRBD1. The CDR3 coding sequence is TGTGCCAGAAGGGACAGGGGGCGCAGTCCAGATACGCAGTATTTT. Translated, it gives CARRDRGRSPDTQYF.